Below are 8 T cell receptor beta chains sequenced from a single sample in a study of CXCR3-negative and CXCR3-positive naive CD8 T cells. Regarding the study as a whole: CXCR3-positive naive cells had more hydrophobic TRB CDR3s than CXCR3-negative naive cells.

Carrying UMI labels, the TRB cDNA libraries were prepared through 5' RACE. TCRdb reworked the 5' RACE reads into one entry per CDR3 protein, no DNA. The repertoire shows under 150,000 distinct CDR3 sequences; the top ten hold 0.5% to 0.6%. Antigen specificity for these receptors is unknown. Sample: naive CXCR3+ CD8+ T cells from blood. Subset defined: CD45RO-CCR7+CD27+CD95- naive CD8+ T cells expressing CXCR3 (TNR3+). The origin of the receptors is a human donor in good health. Some clones in this sample may be carry-over from other donors' samples.

This sequence joins TRBV29-1 and TRBJ1-2; checking the TCRdb D call of TRBD1 is not possible without DNA. CDR3 length: 13 residues. Per the germline V gene, CDR1 is SQVTM and CDR2 is ANQGSEA. The CDR3 loop reads CSVTGGDLYGYTF.

This chain connects TRBV29-1 to TRBJ1-1. From germline, CDR1 is SQVTM and CDR2 ANQGSEA. The CDR3 has 14 amino acids. The CDR3 reads CSVEDVGISTEAFF.

This chain connects TRBV4-3 to TRBJ2-7; the D call of TRBD1 rests on TCRdb alone, since no DNA is present to check it. The CDR3 has 15 residues. The germline V gene encodes CDR1 LGHNA and CDR2 YSLEER. The CDR3: CASSQVKGQGYEQYF.

The chain links TRBV5-6 to TRBJ2-6. The length of the CDR3 is 13 residues. Germline assignment: CDR1 SGHDT and CDR2 YYEEEE. The CDR3 sequence is CASSSAGANVLTF. Full variable domain (rest looked up from reference TRBV5-6 and TRBJ2-6): DAGVTQSPTHLIKTRGQQVTLRCSPKSGHDTVSWYQQALGQGPQFIFQYYEEEERQRGNFPDRFSGHQFPNYSSELNVNALLLGDSALYLCASSSAGANVLTFGAGSRLTVL.

The chain has TRBV5-6 and TRBJ2-7; TCRdb proposes TRBD2, but this gene call is untestable without DNA. The V gene's germline CDR1 is SGHDT and CDR2 YYEEEE. The CDR3 is 16 amino acids. The CDR3 is CASSFFAGEAFYEQYF. The variable domain in full, with the rest retrieved from reference TRBV5-6 and TRBJ2-7, is DAGVTQSPTHLIKTRGQQVTLRCSPKSGHDTVSWYQQALGQGPQFIFQYYEEEERQRGNFPDRFSGHQFPNYSSELNVNALLLGDSALYLCASSFFAGEAFYEQYFGPGTRLTVT.

The chain employs TRBV30 and TRBJ1-2; as DNA is missing, the TRBD1 call by TCRdb cannot be tested. The CDR3 spans 14 residues. Per germline, CDR1 GTSNPN and CDR2 SVGIG (reference sequence). CDR3 residues: CAWSATGGAYGYTF.

The chain recombines TRBV7-9 with TRBJ2-7; TCRdb reports TRBD1, a call that lacks DNA to check it against. Germline CDR1 is SEHNR and CDR2 is FQNEAQ (reference sequence). This CDR3 spans 16 amino acids. CDR3 protein: CASSFLGQSSSYEQYF.

The chain joins TRBV7-2 to TRBJ2-2; TCRdb's D gene call, TRBD2, goes unchecked for lack of DNA. Per the germline V gene, CDR1 is SGHTA and CDR2 is FQGNSA. The CDR3 consists of 19 residues. CDR3: CASSLAYLAGGPSTGELFF.